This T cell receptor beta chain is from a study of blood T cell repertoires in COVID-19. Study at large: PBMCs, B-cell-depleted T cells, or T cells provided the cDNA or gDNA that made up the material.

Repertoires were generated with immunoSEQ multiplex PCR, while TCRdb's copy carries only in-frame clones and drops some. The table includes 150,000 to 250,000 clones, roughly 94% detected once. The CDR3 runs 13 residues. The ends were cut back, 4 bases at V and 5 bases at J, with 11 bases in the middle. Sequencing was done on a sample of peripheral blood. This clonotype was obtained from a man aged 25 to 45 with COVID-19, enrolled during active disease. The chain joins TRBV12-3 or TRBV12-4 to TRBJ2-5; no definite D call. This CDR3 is CASSYIATETQYF. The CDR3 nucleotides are TGTGCCAGCAGTTATATAGCAACGGAGACCCAGTACTTC.